What follows are 28 T cell receptor beta chains derived from one specimen sequenced in a study of shared clonotypes between healthy human individuals. Clones were read by immunoSEQ multiplex PCR, and TCRdb kept only the in-frame ones, dropping some. The sample includes roughly 1 million clones, about 76% of them seen just once. The sequencing sample was made of memory CD4+ T cells sorted from blood. The sample's subset: CD45RA-negative fraction. The receptors shown here come from a man between 18 and 35 years old in good health.

V usage is TRBV9 and J usage is TRBJ2-3, with D perhaps TRBD2 (6 bases). V lost 3 bases and J 7 bases, leaving 12 bases between the germline ends. The length of the CDR3 is 13 residues. In germline, CDR1 is SGDLS, CDR2 YYNGEE. CDR3 region: CASSGGVQNTQYF. Written as DNA, the CDR3 is TGTGCCAGCAGCGGGGGGGTACAGAATACGCAGTATTTT.

V gene TRBV7-9 combines with J gene TRBJ1-1; D is perhaps TRBD1 (6 bases). CDR3 length: 15 residues. Trimming took 4 bases from V and 11 from J, leaving 23 bases between them. In germline, CDR1 is SEHNR, CDR2 FQNEAQ (reference sequence). The CDR3 DNA is TGTGCCAGCAGCTCTCAGGGGCCCTCCGCCATTGAGGCTTTCTTT. This sequence encodes CASSSQGPSAIEAFF.

This clone occurred once. Here the CDR3 reads CASSVTSGGAREQFF. DNA for the CDR3: TGTGCCAGTAGTGTCACTAGCGGGGGGGCGAGGGAGCAGTTCTTC. The rearrangement joins TRBV19 to TRBJ2-1, with 13 bases aligning to TRBD2. Per germline, CDR1 LNHDA and CDR2 SQIVND (reference sequence). This CDR3 has 15 amino acids. With 5 bases clipped from V and 10 bases from J, the junction kept 8 bases outside the gene matches.

The chain has TRBV6-1 and TRBJ1-4; a possible D gene is TRBD1 (5 bases). The V gene lost 8 bases and the J gene lost 4 bases, with 14 bases spanning the gap. The V gene's germline CDR1 is MNHNS and CDR2 SASEGT. The CDR3 contains 14 residues. The CDR3 coding sequence is TGTGCCAGCTTGAGACAGACAGTTAATGAAAAACTGTTTTTT. Its protein product is CASLRQTVNEKLFF.

The chain couples TRBV6-6 to TRBJ2-1; unclear D gene. Germline-derived CDR1 and CDR2 are MNHNY and SVGAGI (reference sequence). V was cut by 5 bases and J by 2 bases, with 7 bases left in between. CDR3 length equals 13 residues. Written as DNA, the CDR3 is TGTGCCAGCAGTGGGGTTACCTACAATGAGCAGTTCTTC. It is translated as CASSGVTYNEQFF.

The J gene is TRBJ2-3, the V gene TRBV7-6, with TRBD2 as a possible D gene (5 bases). The V and J ends lost 4 bases and 2 bases respectively, with 28 bases between them. The germline V gene encodes CDR1 SGHVS and CDR2 FNYEAQ. The CDR3 has 20 residues. This CDR3 is CASSSPRGRTLDTNTDTQYF. The CDR3 DNA follows: TGTGCCAGCAGCTCGCCTCGGGGAAGAACGTTGGATACTAACACAGATACGCAGTATTTT.

The V call is TRBV2, the J call TRBJ1-4, with D unclear. The CDR3 is 14 residues long. The germline gives CDR1 SNHLY, CDR2 FYNNEI. The V end was cut by 5 bases, the J end by 1 base, with 8 bases between. The CDR3: CASSLSGTNEKLFF. CDR3 coding DNA: TGTGCCAGCAGTTTGTCGGGAACTAATGAAAAACTGTTTTTT. Using reference TRBV2 and TRBJ1-4 for the parts outside the CDR3, the full variable domain is EPEVTQTPSHQVTQMGQEVILRCVPISNHLYFYWYRQILGQKVEFLVSFYNNEISEKSEIFDDQFSVERPDGSNFTLKIRSTKLEDSAMYFCASSLSGTNEKLFFGSGTQLSVL.

The chain couples TRBV4-1 to TRBJ2-3; D could derive from TRBD1 or TRBD2 (5 bases each). The germline CDR1 and CDR2 sequences are MGHRA and YSYEKL. This CDR3 has 13 residues. The V and J ends lost 0 bases and 6 bases respectively, with 7 bases between them. CDR3 bases: TGCGCCAGCAGCCAAGATAGGGACGATACGCAGTATTTT. This translates into CASSQDRDDTQYF.

This clone was observed a single time. CDR3 DNA sequence: TGTGCCAGCAGCCCCGGACAGGGGGCTTTCACTGAAGCTTTCTTT. Its protein product is CASSPGQGAFTEAFF. The chain carries TRBV5-6 and TRBJ1-1; the match to TRBD1 covers 11 bases. The CDR3 spans 15 residues. CDR1 is SGHDT and CDR2 is YYEEEE in the germline V gene. Trimming at V came to 4 bases and at J to 4 bases, leaving 6 bases not matched to a gene. Complete variable domain (other parts from reference TRBV5-6 and TRBJ1-1): DAGVTQSPTHLIKTRGQQVTLRCSPKSGHDTVSWYQQALGQGPQFIFQYYEEEERQRGNFPDRFSGHQFPNYSSELNVNALLLGDSALYLCASSPGQGAFTEAFFGQGTRLTVV.

This clone was counted between two and nine times. The CDR3 region has the DNA TGCGCCAGCAGCCAAGGGAAGGGTGGCACAGATACGCAGTATTTT. It specifies CASSQGKGGTDTQYF. V and J are TRBV4-3 and TRBJ2-3, with D unresolved. V lost 1 base and J 1 base, leaving 9 bases between the germline ends. CDR3 length: 15 residues. Germline lookup yields CDR1 LGHNA and CDR2 YSLEER.

This clone has a handful of counts. The chain has TRBV5-6 and TRBJ1-1; D uncertain. The CDR3 has 13 amino acids. Germline lookup yields CDR1 SGHDT and CDR2 YYEEEE. Trimming shortened V by 4 bases and J by 2 bases, and 9 bases separated the two germline ends. Here the CDR3 reads CASSPGGNTEAFF. Here the CDR3 DNA reads TGTGCCAGCAGCCCTGGAGGAAACACTGAAGCTTTCTTT. The whole variable domain, filled in from reference TRBV5-6 and TRBJ1-1, reads DAGVTQSPTHLIKTRGQQVTLRCSPKSGHDTVSWYQQALGQGPQFIFQYYEEEERQRGNFPDRFSGHQFPNYSSELNVNALLLGDSALYLCASSPGGNTEAFFGQGTRLTVV.

With respect to this clone: This likely came from a read error, as a far larger clone is one base away. This chain uses TRBV9 with TRBJ2-2; D is undetermined. Germline V gene lookup returns CDR1 SGDLS and CDR2 YYNGEE. The CDR3 contains 14 residues. DNA of the CDR3: TGTGCCGGCAGCGTAGACCTCTGGTCCGGGGAGCTGTTTTTT. Protein: CAGSVDLWSGELFF. Full variable domain (missing parts from reference TRBV9 and TRBJ2-2): DSGVTQTPKHLITATGQRVTLRCSPRSGDLSVYWYQQSLDQGLQFLIQYYNGEERAKGNILERFSAQQFPDLHSELNLSSLELGDSALYFCAGSVDLWSGELFFGEGSRLTVL.

The chain carries TRBV27 and TRBJ1-2; 12 nucleotides line up with TRBD1. Germline trimming cut 1 base from V and 4 bases from J; bases unmatched to any gene: 1. The V gene's germline CDR1 is MNHEY and CDR2 SMNVEV (reference sequence). The CDR3 has 15 amino acids. CDR3 loop: CASSLLGQGAYGYTF. In nucleotides, the CDR3 is TGTGCCAGCAGTTTATTGGGACAGGGGGCCTATGGCTACACCTTC.

V and J are TRBV4-2 and TRBJ2-7, with TRBD2 as a possible D gene (6 bases). This CDR3 has 14 amino acids. Trimming removed 4 bases at V and 0 bases at J, with 10 bases between. Germline lookup yields CDR1 LGHNA and CDR2 YNFKEQ. For the CDR3, the DNA is TGTGCCAGCAGCCCTGGGGGGAACTCCTACGAGCAGTACTTC. Translating it yields CASSPGGNSYEQYF.

V usage is TRBV6-5 and J usage is TRBJ1-3; TRBD1 is a possible D gene (5 bases). Trimming took 7 bases from V and 1 from J, leaving 11 bases between them. Germline CDR1 is MNHEY and CDR2 is SVGAGI. This CDR3 is 14 amino acids long. As DNA, the CDR3 is TGTGCCAGCAAGCTCGGGGGGTCTGGAAACACCATATATTTT. As protein: CASKLGGSGNTIYF.

This clone was counted ten times or more. This chain links TRBV7-8 with TRBJ2-7, with TRBD2 matching over 11 bases. J lost 2 bases, V lost 6 bases, and 15 bases had no gene match. Germline loops: CDR1 SGHVS, CDR2 FQNEAQ. There are 18 residues in the CDR3. The CDR3 loop reads CASRKDFSSGRLTYEQYF. DNA for the CDR3: TGTGCCAGCAGAAAAGACTTCTCTAGCGGGAGGTTAACCTACGAGCAGTACTTC.

This clone is a singleton in its sample. The chain is built from TRBV7-2 and TRBJ2-5; D assignment may be TRBD1 or TRBD2 (7 bases each). In germline, CDR1 is SGHTA, CDR2 FQGNSA. The CDR3 totals 14 residues. Trimming removed 6 bases from V and 4 bases from J, with 15 bases in between. CDR3 sequence: CASSPRGGAETQYF. CDR3 DNA: TGTGCCAGCAGTCCCAGGGGGGGCGCAGAGACCCAGTACTTC.

The chain carries TRBV5-4 and TRBJ2-2, with D possibly matching TRBD2 (5 bases). The germline CDR1 and CDR2 sequences are SGHNT and YYREEE (reference sequence). The CDR3 has 12 residues. The ends were cut back, 6 bases at V and 7 bases at J, with 10 bases in the middle. This CDR3 is CASNQRGGELFF. The CDR3 bases are TGTGCCAGCAACCAACGGGGCGGGGAGCTGTTTTTT. Combining the CDR3 with reference TRBV5-4 and TRBJ2-2 gives the whole variable domain ETGVTQSPTHLIKTRGQQVTLRCSSQSGHNTVSWYQQALGQGPQFIFQYYREEENGRGNFPPRFSGLQFPNYSSELNVNALELDDSALYLCASNQRGGELFFGEGSRLTVL.

This chain links TRBV5-4 with TRBJ2-4; D gene uncertain. The CDR3 contains 15 residues. V was pared by 4 bases and J by 1 base, with 12 bases between. The germline V gene encodes CDR1 SGHNT and CDR2 YYREEE (reference sequence). CDR3: CASSDLTRAKNIQYF. The CDR3 DNA follows: TGTGCCAGCAGCGACTTAACCAGGGCCAAAAACATTCAGTACTTC.

The J gene is TRBJ2-5, the V gene TRBV30, with no clear D. Germline lookup yields CDR1 GTSNPN and CDR2 SVGIG (reference sequence). The CDR3 length is 13 residues. The V and J ends lost 4 bases and 5 bases respectively, with 14 bases between them. CDR3 bases: TGTGCCTGGAACCCTGACTTTGGGGAGACCCAGTACTTC. The encoded protein is CAWNPDFGETQYF.

The CDR3 here is CAWRGKQGYYEQYF. The DNA of the CDR3 is TGTGCCTGGAGGGGGAAACAGGGATACTACGAGCAGTACTTC. The rearrangement uses TRBV30 and TRBJ2-7; D possibly corresponds to TRBD1 (6 bases). V lost 3 bases, J lost 3 bases, and 15 bases lay in between. In germline, CDR1 is GTSNPN, CDR2 SVGIG (reference sequence). The CDR3 covers 14 residues. Supplemented by reference TRBV30 and TRBJ2-7, the full variable domain reads SQTIHQWPATLVQPVGSPLSLECTVEGTSNPNLYWYRQAAGRGLQLLFYSVGIGQISSEVPQNLSASRPQDRQFILSSKKLLLSDSGFYLCAWRGKQGYYEQYFGPGTRLTVT.

This chain uses TRBV5-6 with TRBJ2-7; D may be TRBD2 (5 bases). Germline values: CDR1 SGHDT, CDR2 YYEEEE. The CDR3 covers 13 residues. V lost 0 bases to trimming and J lost 5 bases, with 9 bases between them. CDR3 sequence: CASSLAGNHEQYF. The CDR3 DNA reads TGTGCCAGCAGCTTGGCCGGGAATCACGAGCAGTACTTC.

The chain joins TRBV18 to TRBJ2-7; TRBD1 agrees at 7 bases. This CDR3 contains 13 residues. Germline V gives CDR1 KGHSH, CDR2 LQKENI. The ends lost 4 bases at V and 5 bases at J; junction bases unmatched: 5. The CDR3 loop reads CASSQTQGNEQYF. Written as DNA, the CDR3 is TGTGCCAGCTCACAAACACAGGGGAACGAGCAGTACTTC. The entire variable domain, with the rest obtained from reference TRBV18 and TRBJ2-7, is as follows: NAGVMQNPRHLVRRRGQEARLRCSPMKGHSHVYWYRQLPEEGLKFMVYLQKENIIDESGMPKERFSAEFPKEGPSILRIQQVVRGDSAAYFCASSQTQGNEQYFGPGTRLTVT.

V is TRBV2 and J is TRBJ1-6; TRBD1 aligns across 8 bases. Unmatched junction bases numbered 7, after V lost 4 bases and J lost 5 bases. This CDR3 has 16 amino acids. Germline CDR1 and CDR2: SNHLY and FYNNEI. The CDR3: CASSVQGAVNNSPLHF. The CDR3 nucleotides read TGTGCCAGCAGTGTTCAGGGGGCTGTGAATAATTCACCCCTCCACTTT.

This chain links TRBV6-6 with TRBJ1-2; possible D gene TRBD1, 5 bases. V lost 6 bases and J 8 bases, leaving 13 bases between the germline ends. This CDR3 region has 12 residues. Germline V gene sequence: CDR1 MNHNY, CDR2 SVGAGI (reference sequence). The DNA of the CDR3 is TGTGCCAGCAGAAGGGACCCAGGGGGCTACACCTTC. Translation gives CASRRDPGGYTF.

With regard to this clone: Within the sample, other DNA sequences also encode this same CDR3. This chain joins TRBV6-5 and TRBJ2-3, with D maybe TRBD1 (5 bases). The germline CDR1 and CDR2 sequences are MNHEY and SVGAGI. This CDR3 comprises 12 residues. V dropped 6 bases and J dropped 6 bases, with 10 bases sitting between them. The CDR3 is CASSPTGDTQYF. The CDR3 nucleotides read TGTGCCAGCAGCCCCACAGGCGATACGCAGTATTTT.

The chain has TRBV18 and TRBJ2-7; tentatively, D is TRBD1 or TRBD2 (5 bases each). V lost 0 bases and J lost 5, with 17 bases in between. CDR1 KGHSH and CDR2 LQKENI come from the germline V gene. This CDR3 contains 16 residues. CDR3 DNA sequence: TGTGCCAGCTCACCACCGGGGACCACCCTAGGTAACGAGCAGTACTTC. Encoded protein: CASSPPGTTLGNEQYF.

CDR3 amino acids: CASSRQGGLRGTEAFF. In nucleotides, the CDR3 is TGTGCCAGCAGCCGACAGGGCGGCTTGAGGGGCACTGAAGCTTTCTTT. This rearrangement joins TRBV2 to TRBJ1-1; 7 bases match TRBD1. With 6 bases clipped from V and 4 bases from J, the junction kept 14 bases outside the gene matches. Germline V gene lookup returns CDR1 SNHLY and CDR2 FYNNEI. CDR3 length: 16 amino acids.